This T cell receptor beta chain was sequenced for a study of chemoradiotherapy in HPV16-positive cancers. Findings and limits, study-wide: During treatment, candidate HPV-specific clones and E7-related motifs expanded in tumor.

Repertoires were generated with immunoSEQ multiplex PCR, while TCRdb's copy carries only in-frame clones and drops some. The repertoire holds under 15,000 clones, around 87% seen once, with 5% to 7% in the top ten. Points on this clone: The antigen is not known.

This CDR3 is 13 amino acids long. CDR1 is LNHDA and CDR2 is SQIVND in the germline V gene (reference sequence). V lost 7 bases to trimming and J lost 5 bases, with 9 bases between them. The sample was blood, taken from a patient who underwent chemoradiotherapy. The sequence was collected from a human donor with HPV-associated anogenital cancer. The chain has TRBV19 and TRBJ1-6; D ambiguous. DNA for the CDR3: TGTGCCAGTACAGTAGATCATAATTCACCCCTCCACTTT. It specifies CASTVDHNSPLHF. Variable domain in full (rest from reference TRBV19 and TRBJ1-6): DGGITQSPKYLFRKEGQNVTLSCEQNLNHDAMYWYRQDPGQGLRLIYYSQIVNDFQKGDIAEGYSVSREKKESFPLTVTSAQKNPTAFYLCASTVDHNSPLHFGNGTRLTVT.